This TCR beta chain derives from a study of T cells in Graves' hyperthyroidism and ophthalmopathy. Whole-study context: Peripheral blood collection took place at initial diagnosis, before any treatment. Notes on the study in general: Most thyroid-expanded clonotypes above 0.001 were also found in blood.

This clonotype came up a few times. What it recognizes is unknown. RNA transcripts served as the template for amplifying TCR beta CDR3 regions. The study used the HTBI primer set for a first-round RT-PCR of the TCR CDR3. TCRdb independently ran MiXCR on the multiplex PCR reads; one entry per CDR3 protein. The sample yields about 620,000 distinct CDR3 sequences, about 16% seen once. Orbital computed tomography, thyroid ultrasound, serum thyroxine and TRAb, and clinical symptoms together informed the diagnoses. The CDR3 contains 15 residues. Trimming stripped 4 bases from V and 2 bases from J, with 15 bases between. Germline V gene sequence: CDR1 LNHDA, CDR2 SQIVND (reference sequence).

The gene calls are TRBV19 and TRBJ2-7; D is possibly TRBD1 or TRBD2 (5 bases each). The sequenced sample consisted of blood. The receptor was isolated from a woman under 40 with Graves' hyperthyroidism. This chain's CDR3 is CASSTGTGLTYEQYF. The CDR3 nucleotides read TGTGCCAGTAGTACGGGGACGGGATTAACCTACGAGCAGTACTTC. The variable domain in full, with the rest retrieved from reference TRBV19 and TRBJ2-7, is DGGITQSPKYLFRKEGQNVTLSCEQNLNHDAMYWYRQDPGQGLRLIYYSQIVNDFQKGDIAEGYSVSREKKESFPLTVTSAQKNPTAFYLCASSTGTGLTYEQYFGPGTRLTVT.